Presented here are 24 T cell receptor beta chains from one specimen sequenced in a study of blood T cell repertoires in COVID-19. TCRdb's copy holds only in-frame clones and misses some; the assay was immunoSEQ multiplex PCR. The table lists under 75,000 clones, 70% to 80% of them singletons, with 50% in the top ten. Sequencing was done on a sample of peripheral blood. The receptors come from a woman of 80 years or more with acute or convalescent COVID-19.

The chain combines TRBV29-1 with TRBJ1-1; D may be TRBD1 (5 bases). V gave up 5 bases and J gave up 5 bases, with 12 bases separating them. The CDR3 is made up of 12 amino acids. Germline CDR1 SQVTM, CDR2 ANQGSEA. The CDR3: CSVKSGRTEAFF. CDR3 nucleotide sequence: TGCAGCGTTAAGTCAGGGCGGACTGAAGCTTTCTTT. The full variable domain, its missing parts supplied by reference TRBV29-1 and TRBJ1-1, is SAVISQKPSRDICQRGTSLTIQCQVDSQVTMMFWYRQQPGQSLTLIATANQGSEATYESGFVIDKFPISRPNLTFSTLTVSNMSPEDSSIYLCSVKSGRTEAFFGQGTRLTVV.

The chain couples TRBV5-4 to TRBJ1-2; TRBD1 matches 8 bases. Per germline, CDR1 SGHNT and CDR2 YYREEE (reference sequence). Trimming cost V 3 bases and J 5 bases; bases outside gene matches: 6. The CDR3 runs 14 residues. The CDR3 DNA sequence: TGTGCCAGCAGCTCGGGACAGGACCGTTATGGCTACACCTTC. Its protein product is CASSSGQDRYGYTF. Using reference TRBV5-4 and TRBJ1-2 for the parts outside the CDR3, the full variable domain is ETGVTQSPTHLIKTRGQQVTLRCSSQSGHNTVSWYQQALGQGPQFIFQYYREEENGRGNFPPRFSGLQFPNYSSELNVNALELDDSALYLCASSSGQDRYGYTFGSGTRLTVV.

CDR3 DNA: TGTGCCAGCAGCCATCTCAAGGGAGGGTACCAAGAGACCCAGTACTTC. Translated, it gives CASSHLKGGYQETQYF. The rearrangement joins TRBV3-1 (or the pseudogene TRBV3-2) to TRBJ2-5, with 7 bases that match TRBD2. The germline V gene encodes CDR1 LGHDT and CDR2 YNNKEL (reference sequence). CDR3 length: 16 amino acids. With V trimmed by 3 bases and J by 0 bases, 7 bases remained unmatched.

The genes are TRBV27 and TRBJ1-6; maybe TRBD1 (6 bases). This CDR3 spans 17 amino acids. Trimming left V 1 base short and J 4 bases short, with 14 bases between. Germline-derived CDR1 and CDR2 are MNHEY and SMNVEV (reference sequence). The CDR3 loop reads CASSLFGGVSYNSPLHF. The CDR3 DNA reads TGTGCCAGCAGTTTATTTGGGGGCGTCTCTTATAATTCACCCCTCCACTTT.

The rearrangement joins TRBV15 to TRBJ2-7; possibly TRBD1 for D (5 bases). The CDR3 contains 15 residues. With 6 bases removed from V and 0 bases from J, the gap between germline ends came to 15 bases. The germline CDR1 and CDR2 sequences are LNHNV and YYDKDF (reference sequence). CDR3: CATRGRDSVSYEQYF. The CDR3, as DNA: TGTGCCACCAGAGGCAGGGATTCCGTCTCCTACGAGCAGTACTTC.

The chain recombines TRBV11-2 with TRBJ2-1; 13 bases map to TRBD2. The junction had 11 bases not matched to a gene; V was cut back by 5 bases and J by 1 base. Germline V gene sequence: CDR1 SGHAT, CDR2 FQNNGV. The CDR3 extends over 19 amino acids. Here the CDR3 reads CASSINPGLAGRSYNEQFF. CDR3 in DNA: TGTGCCAGCAGCATAAATCCGGGACTAGCGGGAAGGTCCTACAATGAGCAGTTCTTC.

CDR3 region: CGGGLTNTEAFF. The CDR3 nucleotides are TGTGGTGGGGGCTTGACGAACACTGAAGCTTTCTTT. The chain combines TRBV7-7 with TRBJ1-1; tentative D call: TRBD1 (6 bases). This CDR3 comprises 12 residues. From germline, CDR1 is SSHAT and CDR2 FNYEAQ (reference sequence).

This chain uses TRBV5-5 with TRBJ2-2, with D possibly matching TRBD1 (6 bases). This CDR3 has 15 amino acids. V was pared by 3 bases and J by 0 bases, with 9 bases between. The germline CDR1 and CDR2 sequences are SGHKS and YYEKEE (reference sequence). DNA of the CDR3: TGTGCCAGCAGCTCCGGGACAACGAACACCGGGGAGCTGTTTTTT. It translates to CASSSGTTNTGELFF.

This chain joins TRBV2 and TRBJ2-6; TRBD1 agrees at 7 bases. Germline trimming cut 4 bases from V and 1 base from J; bases unmatched to any gene: 10. The CDR3 contains 18 residues. Germline CDR1 reads SNHLY; CDR2 reads FYNNEI. The CDR3 bases are TGTGCCAGCAGTGGGGCCCCGGGACAGCCATCTGGGGCCAACGTCCTGACTTTC. This encodes CASSGAPGQPSGANVLTF.

The rearrangement uses TRBV4-2 and TRBJ2-2, with 7 nucleotides matching TRBD2. V lost 4 bases and J lost 7; bases outside the gene matches: 18. This CDR3 is 18 amino acids long. Germline V gene sequence: CDR1 LGHNA, CDR2 YNFKEQ. Here the CDR3 DNA reads TGTGCCAGCAGCCCAGGAGGGAGGGGTGCGGGAGTGTTCGGGGAGCTGTTTTTT. Translated: CASSPGGRGAGVFGELFF.

The CDR3 loop is CASSQGGDRSNQPQHF. DNA of the CDR3: TGCGCCAGCAGCCAAGGGGGAGACAGGAGCAATCAGCCCCAGCATTTT. This chain links TRBV4-1 with TRBJ1-5, with D possibly being TRBD1 (6 bases). The CDR3 length is 16 residues. The V gene's germline CDR1 is MGHRA and CDR2 YSYEKL. Trimming took 1 base from V and 1 from J, leaving 11 bases between them.

The chain couples TRBV3-1 (or the pseudogene TRBV3-2) to TRBJ1-6; 9 nucleotides align to TRBD1. Trimming cost V 4 bases and J 0 bases; bases outside gene matches: 4. Germline V gene lookup returns CDR1 LGHDT and CDR2 YNNKEL (reference sequence). CDR3 size: 17 residues. In nucleotides, the CDR3 is TGTGCCAGCAGCCGCGGGACAGGGAGCTCCTATAATTCACCCCTCCACTTT. Protein product: CASSRGTGSSYNSPLHF.

The genes are TRBV10-3 and TRBJ2-1; tentatively, D is TRBD2 (5 bases). V gave up 6 bases and J gave up 8 bases, with 17 bases separating them. The CDR3 is 14 amino acids. Germline-derived CDR1 and CDR2 are ENHRY and SYGVKD. The CDR3 DNA sequence: TGTGCCATCAGCTCTTTACAAGCGGTTGATGAGCAGTTCTTC. Translating it yields CAISSLQAVDEQFF.

The chain is built from TRBV5-1 and TRBJ2-7; possibly TRBD1 for D (5 bases). Germline CDR1 and CDR2: SGHRS and YFSETQ. This CDR3 contains 14 residues. The ends were cut back, 0 bases at V and 4 bases at J, with 11 bases in the middle. Written as DNA, the CDR3 is TGCGCCAGCAGCTTGGCAGGGCACCTATACGAGCAGTACTTC. This encodes CASSLAGHLYEQYF.

The chain carries TRBV14 and TRBJ1-1; TRBD1 is a possible D gene (6 bases). The CDR3 sequence is 15 residues long. CDR1 is SGHDN and CDR2 is FVKESK in the germline V gene. The ends were cut back, 4 bases at V and 6 bases at J, with 18 bases in the middle. The CDR3 region is CASSLQTGGAAEAFF. DNA for the CDR3: TGTGCCAGCAGCCTTCAAACGGGGGGCGCGGCTGAAGCTTTCTTT.

About this clone itself: One end of the junction is discordant with germline, which a read error may explain. The chain couples TRBV7-7 to TRBJ2-1, with 13 bases aligning to TRBD2. Germline CDR1 reads SSHAT; CDR2 reads FNYEAQ (reference sequence). The CDR3 is made up of 16 amino acids. The CDR3: CASSLGGTSGMNEQFF. In nucleotides, the CDR3 is TGTGCTAGCAGCTTAGGTGGGACTAGCGGGATGAATGAGCAGTTCTTC.

In this sample, this clone turned up once. CDR3 residues: CASSPPVSGNTIYF. CDR3 DNA sequence: TGTGCCAGCAGCCCCCCGGTCTCTGGAAACACCATATATTTT. The chain joins TRBV9 to TRBJ1-3, with D uncertain. This CDR3 is 14 amino acids long. Germline loops: CDR1 SGDLS, CDR2 YYNGEE. The ends were cut back, 4 bases at V and 0 bases at J, with 8 bases in the middle.

The chain carries TRBV2 and TRBJ1-5, with TRBD1 matching over 8 bases. The CDR3 length is 15 residues. Germline lookup yields CDR1 SNHLY and CDR2 FYNNEI. The V segment lost 5 bases and the J segment 2 bases; nucleotides outside the gene matches: 5. CDR3 residues: CASSHEQGGNQPQHF. Written as DNA, the CDR3 is TGTGCCAGCAGTCATGAACAGGGGGGCAATCAGCCCCAGCATTTT.

The chain recombines TRBV28 with TRBJ1-4; D might be TRBD1 (5 bases). Germline V gene data show CDR1 as MDHEN and CDR2 as SYDVKM. V shed 7 bases and J shed 4 bases, with 7 bases lying between them. The CDR3 length is 12 residues. The CDR3 spells CASNQGNEKLFF. In DNA form, the CDR3 reads TGTGCCAGCAACCAGGGTAATGAAAAACTGTTTTTT.

A few counts support this clone. The chain joins TRBV28 to TRBJ2-1; 7 bases align to TRBD2. Trimming removed 1 base from V and 7 bases from J; junction bases left unmatched: 4. Per germline, CDR1 MDHEN and CDR2 SYDVKM. The CDR3 is made up of 14 amino acids. Here the CDR3 reads CASSLLTSRNEQFF. The CDR3 region has the DNA TGTGCCAGCAGTTTATTGACTAGCCGTAATGAGCAGTTCTTC.

This chain uses TRBV7-3 with TRBJ2-1; perhaps TRBD2 as D (6 bases). CDR3 length: 16 amino acids. V lost 0 bases and J lost 5, with 14 bases in between. Germline CDR1 is SGHTA and CDR2 is FQGTGA. DNA of the CDR3: TGTGCCAGCAGCTTAACGGCCACAGCGGGTCACAATGAGCAGTTCTTC. Amino acids: CASSLTATAGHNEQFF. The variable domain in full, with the rest retrieved from reference TRBV7-3 and TRBJ2-1, is GAGVSQTPSNKVTEKGKYVELRCDPISGHTALYWYRQSLGQGPEFLIYFQGTGAADDSGLPNDRFFAVRPEGSVSTLKIQRTERGDSAVYLCASSLTATAGHNEQFFGPGTRLTVL.

In its sample, this clone was seen a few times. The chain couples TRBV7-3 to TRBJ1-1; tentative D call: TRBD1 (5 bases). The germline CDR1 and CDR2 sequences are SGHTA and FQGTGA. The CDR3 has 17 amino acids. The V and J ends lost 0 bases and 1 base respectively, with 15 bases between them. The CDR3 DNA sequence: TGTGCCAGCAGCTTAACCTCCCCGGGGGTGGGGAACACTGAAGCTTTCTTT. Residues: CASSLTSPGVGNTEAFF. Based on the CDR3 plus reference TRBV7-3 and TRBJ1-1, the full variable domain is GAGVSQTPSNKVTEKGKYVELRCDPISGHTALYWYRQSLGQGPEFLIYFQGTGAADDSGLPNDRFFAVRPEGSVSTLKIQRTERGDSAVYLCASSLTSPGVGNTEAFFGQGTRLTVV.

The gene calls are TRBV19 and TRBJ2-7; 7 nucleotides match TRBD1. The germline V gene encodes CDR1 LNHDA and CDR2 SQIVND (reference sequence). Unmatched junction bases numbered 8, after V lost 6 bases and J lost 3 bases. The CDR3 covers 14 residues. The CDR3 sequence: CASRNRDRDYEQYF. Written as DNA, the CDR3 is TGTGCCAGTAGAAACCGGGACAGAGACTACGAGCAGTACTTC.

The V call is TRBV2, the J call TRBJ2-5; TRBD1 aligns across 11 bases. This CDR3 has 14 residues. Germline V CDR1 and CDR2: SNHLY, FYNNEI. Germline trimming cut 4 bases from V and 4 bases from J; bases unmatched to any gene: 2. The CDR3 bases are TGTGCCAGCAGTGGGGGGACAGGGGGAGAGACCCAGTACTTC. Translating it yields CASSGGTGGETQYF.